The source of this T cell receptor beta chain is a study of blood T cell repertoires in COVID-19. Study-wide background: Donors in the United States, Italy and Spain gave samples during acute or convalescent COVID-19.

With 2 bases removed from V and 6 bases from J, the gap between germline ends came to 11 bases. This CDR3 has 14 amino acids. Per the germline V gene, CDR1 is LNHNV and CDR2 is YYDKDF (reference sequence). The data were produced by immunoSEQ multiplex PCR, yet TCRdb's version contains in-frame clones alone and is incomplete. This repertoire shows about 200,000 clones, nearly 90% found once; its top ten account for approximately 4.3%. Participant-given clinical history determined each cohort assignment. The V call is TRBV15, the J call TRBJ2-1; no clear D gene. Sequencing was done on a sample of PBMCs or T cells enriched from blood (not recorded which). The receptor's source is a woman aged 25-40 years with acute COVID-19. The CDR3 here is CATSRSTGGNEQFF. The DNA for the CDR3 is TGTGCCACCAGCAGAAGCACCGGCGGCAATGAGCAGTTCTTC.